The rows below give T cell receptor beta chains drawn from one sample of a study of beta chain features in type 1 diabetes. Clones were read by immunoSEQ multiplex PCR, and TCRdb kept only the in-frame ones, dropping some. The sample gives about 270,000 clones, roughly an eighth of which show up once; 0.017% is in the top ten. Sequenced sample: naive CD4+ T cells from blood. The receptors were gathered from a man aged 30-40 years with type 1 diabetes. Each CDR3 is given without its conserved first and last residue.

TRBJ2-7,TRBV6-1,ASSEYYSGGVSYEQY
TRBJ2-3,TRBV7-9,ASSRGTSGSTDTQY
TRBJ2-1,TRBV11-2,ASSSNGLAAKEQF
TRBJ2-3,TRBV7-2,ASSQTGGTDTQY
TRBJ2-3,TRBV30,AWSLGLAGYTDTQY
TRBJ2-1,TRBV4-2,ASSPPVSSGRGNEQF
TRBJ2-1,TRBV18,ASSPLRGEQF
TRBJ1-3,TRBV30,AWSIASGNTIY
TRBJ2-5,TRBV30,AWSVQEGTQY
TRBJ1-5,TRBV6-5,ASRRQGQPQH
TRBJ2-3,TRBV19,ASSIRGTQY
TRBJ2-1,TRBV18,ASSTRGSSYNEQF
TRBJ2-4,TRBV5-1,ASSLVAGGGNIQY
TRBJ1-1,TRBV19,ASSLPGTGDTEAF